This record looks at one TCR beta chain sequence and its context. The target antigen is unknown. This specimen comes from a study of cytomegalovirus exposure and HLA in healthy donors. Study-wide findings and caveats: 164 TCR beta chains were listed as cytomegalovirus-associated.

Primers included in the PCR were 60 Vbeta and 13 Jbeta primers. Only in-frame clones appear in the TCRdb table, and some are missing; sequencing was by immunoSEQ multiplex PCR. Of 60,000 to 75,000 clones in the sample, under 85% were seen once. Between the trimmed V and J ends, which lost 3 bases and 6 bases, there was a span of 9 bases. There are 12 residues in the CDR3. The V gene's germline CDR1 is SGHRS and CDR2 YFSETQ. This TCR derives from a woman younger than 45 in good health and CMV-seronegative. Material for sequencing was PBMCs. This rearrangement joins TRBV5-1 to TRBJ1-1; D gene ambiguous. CDR3 in amino acids: CASSSSSAEAFF. The CDR3 nucleotides read TGCGCCAGCAGCTCCTCTTCTGCTGAAGCTTTCTTT.